The clone carrying this T cell receptor (beta chain) was recorded many times. Orbital computed tomography, thyroid ultrasound, TRAb, serum thyroxine and clinical symptoms formed the basis of diagnosis. As the template, RNA transcripts were used to amplify TCR beta CDR3 regions. The workflow started with a first-round RT-PCR run with HTBI primers and then moved on to a second-round multiplex PCR. TCRdb ran MiXCR on the multiplex PCR reads and lists one entry per CDR3 protein. Here the sample spans 200,000 to 250,000 distinct CDR3 sequences, over 25% being singletons. J gave up 6 bases and V 6 bases, and 4 bases lay outside the gene matches. The germline V gene has CDR1 LNHDA and CDR2 SQIVND (reference sequence). CDR3 size: 14 residues. This entry is derived from a study of Graves' ophthalmopathy and Graves' hyperthyroidism.

This chain connects TRBV19 to TRBJ1-5; 11 bases are a match to TRBD1. Sample: peripheral blood. The clonotype was recovered from a man in his fifties with Graves' ophthalmopathy. For the CDR3, the DNA is TGTGCCAGTAGCCGGGGACAGGGGGTTCAGCCCCAGCATTTT. Translated, it gives CASSRGQGVQPQHF. The whole variable domain, remainder taken from reference TRBV19 and TRBJ1-5, is DGGITQSPKYLFRKEGQNVTLSCEQNLNHDAMYWYRQDPGQGLRLIYYSQIVNDFQKGDIAEGYSVSREKKESFPLTVTSAQKNPTAFYLCASSRGQGVQPQHFGDGTRLSIL.